The clone carrying this TCR beta chain was counted only a few times. Measured with immunoSEQ multiplex PCR; TCRdb has only the in-frame clones, and not every one. The sample gives about 180,000 clones, 80% to 90% of which show up once; under 15% is in the top ten. The entry originates in a study of blood T cell repertoires in COVID-19. The source of this sequence is a woman aged 70-85 years with COVID-19, enrolled during active disease. The sample was peripheral blood.

DNA of the CDR3: TGTGCCAGCTCCAGGGGTTTACAAGAGACCCAGTACTTC. Its translation is CASSRGLQETQYF. The chain employs TRBV19 and TRBJ2-5, with a weak D call TRBD1 (6 bases). The CDR3 totals 13 residues. In germline, CDR1 is LNHDA, CDR2 SQIVND (reference sequence). With 9 bases removed from V and 2 bases from J, the gap between germline ends came to 13 bases.